This T cell receptor beta chain stems from a study of cytomegalovirus exposure and HLA in healthy donors. Regarding the study as a whole: On later analysis, the bulk of CMV-associated TCR beta chains appeared to be HLA-restricted. Within the data, a cluster of highly shared sequence variants was likely a sequencing artifact. It was reported in a later analysis that an Asian-associated ancestry cluster showed fewer N-insertions than the 666-donor mean.

The primer mix had 60 Vbeta and 13 Jbeta primers. Measured with immunoSEQ multiplex PCR; TCRdb has only the in-frame clones, and not every one. Of around 170,000 clones listed, 80% are singletons. Germline lookup yields CDR1 SGHVS and CDR2 FQNEAQ. The CDR3 is 11 amino acids. On this clone: Antigen: not known.

The chain carries TRBV7-8 and TRBJ2-5, with unresolved D. The assigned J gene may be wrong: the sequence end matches TRBJ2-7 better. Specimen: PBMCs. The source is a man aged 35-49 years in good health and CMV-seronegative. CDR3 nucleotide sequence: TGTGCCAGCAGCATCACTAACGAGCAGTACTTC. It translates to CASSITNEQYF.